This is a list of T cell receptor beta chains from one sample in a study of cytomegalovirus exposure and HLA in healthy donors. The protocol was immunoSEQ multiplex PCR, while the TCRdb copy is restricted to in-frame clones and leaves out a portion. Of fewer than 200,000 clones in the sample, about 65% are singletons; the top ten hold approximately 3%. The specimen was PBMCs. These receptors were taken from a young woman in good health and CMV-seronegative. Each CDR3 is given with its conserved first and last residue. Each record gives: V gene, D gene, clone size, J gene, CDR3 DNA, CDR3 protein. The D gene is left open where the match is weak. Clone sizes are given selectively: once, few, many, or a class where the clone is expanded.

TRBV27	-	-	TRBJ2-1	TGTGCCAGCAGTTTTAGTAGAAGCTCCTACAATGAGCAGTTCTTC	CASSFSRSSYNEQFF
TRBV2	-	few	TRBJ1-2	TGTGCCATCCGGGACAAGGACGGCTACACCTTC	CAIRDKDGYTF
TRBV7-9	-	-	TRBJ1-1	TGTGCCAGCAGCTTCCCCAGATTCGCCAAAGCTTTCTTT	CASSFPRFAKAFF
TRBV4-2	-	once	TRBJ2-7	TGTGCCAGCAGCCAAGAAAACAGGGAATACGAGCAGTACTTC	CASSQENREYEQYF
TRBV28	-	-	TRBJ1-1	TGTGCCAGCAGTTTAGGGGGGGGATCCCCTGAAGCTTTCTTT	CASSLGGGSPEAFF
TRBV6-1	-	once	TRBJ1-2	TGTGCCAGCAGTGAACGCGACTATGGCTACACCTTC	CASSERDYGYTF
TRBV9	TRBD1	once	TRBJ2-7	TGTGCCAGCGCCCGGGACAGATTCGAGCAGTACTTC	CASARDRFEQYF
TRBV19	-	-	TRBJ2-2	TGTGCCAGTAAACCCTTCTTGGGGGGTATCGGGGAGCTGTTTTTT	CASKPFLGGIGELFF
TRBV21-1	-	-	TRBJ1-5	TGTGCCAGCCATAGCAATCAGCCCCAGCATTTT	CASHSNQPQHF
TRBV7-2	-	-	TRBJ2-7	TGTGCCAGCAGCTCGCAGGGGACATCCAGCTCCTACGAGCAGTACTTC	CASSSQGTSSSYEQYF
TRBV7-9	TRBD2	-	TRBJ2-1	TGTGCCAGCAGCTTTCCCGGGACTAGCCACAATGAGCAGTTCTTC	CASSFPGTSHNEQFF
TRBV19	TRBD2	-	TRBJ2-2	TGTGCCACCGAAAGAACTAGCGGGAGGAACACCGGGGAGCTGTTTTTT	CATERTSGRNTGELFF
TRBV28	-	-	TRBJ1-2	TGTGCCAGCAGCCAACCAGGGTCTGGCTACACCTTC	CASSQPGSGYTF
TRBV28	TRBD1	few	TRBJ2-5	TGTGCCAGCAGTTTTTTGGACAGGGTACAAGAGACCCAGTACTTC	CASSFLDRVQETQYF
TRBV4-3	-	-	TRBJ2-3	TGCGCCAGCAGCCGGCAGACAGCAACTAGCACAGATACGCAGTATTTT	CASSRQTATSTDTQYF
TRBV7-9	TRBD2	-	TRBJ2-3	TGTGCCAGCAGCGGACCCGGGACTAGCGGGGGTAACGTCGGTTATACGCAGTATTTT	CASSGPGTSGGNVGYTQYF
TRBV7-3	TRBD1	-	TRBJ2-3	TGTGCCAGCAGCTCCACAGGGGAAGACACAGATACGCAGTATTTT	CASSSTGEDTDTQYF
TRBV28	TRBD1	-	TRBJ1-5	TGTGCCAGCAGCATTAGGACAGGGAGGATTCAGCCCCAGCATTTT	CASSIRTGRIQPQHF
TRBV2	TRBD2	-	TRBJ2-7	TGTGCCAGCACACAGCGGGGTTACGAGCAGTACTTC	CASTQRGYEQYF
TRBV2	TRBD1	-	TRBJ1-1	TGTGCCAGCAGAAGGGACAGGGAGTTGACTGAAGCTTTCTTT	CASRRDRELTEAFF
TRBV6-1	-	few	TRBJ2-5	TGTGCCGGTGGTCTAGCGACTTACCAAGAGACCCAGTACTTC	CAGGLATYQETQYF
TRBV18	-	-	TRBJ1-1	TGTGCCAGCTCACCTCCAGGCAGGGTCACTGAAGCTTTCTTT	CASSPPGRVTEAFF
TRBV14	TRBD1	-	TRBJ1-4	TGTGCCAGCAGCCATGGACAGGGGGCGTATCGTGAAAAACTGTTTTTT	CASSHGQGAYREKLFF
TRBV19	TRBD1	-	TRBJ2-1	TGTGCCTGTAGTATCATGACAGGGGTCAATGAGCAGTTCTTC	CACSIMTGVNEQFF
TRBV10-3	TRBD2	-	TRBJ2-2	TGTGCCATCAGTGTTGGGGGGGTGAACGCCGGGGAGCTGTTTTTT	CAISVGGVNAGELFF
TRBV18	-	few	TRBJ1-1	TGTGCCAGCTCACTCTCAGATAACACTGAAGCTTTCTTT	CASSLSDNTEAFF
TRBV7-6	-	-	TRBJ1-4	TGTGCCAGCAGCGAGAACCTCGATGAAAAACTGTTTTTT	CASSENLDEKLFF
TRBV6-5	-	-	TRBJ1-2	TGTGCCAGCACCCTAAGGTGGCAGGCCGACTATCGCTACACCTTC	CASTLRWQADYRYTF
TRBV6-4	-	few	TRBJ2-6	TGTGCCAGCAGTGGTGGCTTCAGCTCTGGGGCCAACGTCCTGACTTTC	CASSGGFSSGANVLTF
TRBV4-1	-	-	TRBJ2-3	TGCGCCAGCAGCCTCCCTCGGACAGAAATCACAGATACGCAGTATTTT	CASSLPRTEITDTQYF
TRBV5-4	TRBD1	once	TRBJ1-1	TGTGCCAGCAGCCGCGCGGGACAGGGGGCTTTTAGCACTGAAGCTTTCTTT	CASSRAGQGAFSTEAFF
TRBV11-1	-	-	TRBJ2-7	TGTGCCAGCAGCTTAAGAACAGGCCGTTCCTACGAGCAGTACTTC	CASSLRTGRSYEQYF
TRBV11-3	-	-	TRBJ1-3	TGTGCCAGCAGCTCGGGAGCGGGAAACACCATATATTTT	CASSSGAGNTIYF
TRBV10-3	TRBD1	-	TRBJ2-7	TGTGCCATCAGTGAGAACAGGGGGCCAAACGAGCAGTACTTC	CAISENRGPNEQYF
TRBV7-2	-	-	TRBJ1-3	TGTGCCAGCAGCGCCCCTGGGGGGGGACGTGGAAACACCATATATTTT	CASSAPGGGRGNTIYF
TRBV18	-	-	TRBJ2-7	TGTGCCAGCTCACCAGGACAGTCCTACGAGCAGTACTTC	CASSPGQSYEQYF
TRBV6-1	-	-	TRBJ1-4	TGTGCCAGCAGTGAATACGGGAGGGTGGAAAAACTGTTTTTT	CASSEYGRVEKLFF
TRBV5-4	-	-	TRBJ2-7	TGTGCCAGCAGCCCAGCGGGGACACAAGGCGAGCAGTACTTC	CASSPAGTQGEQYF
TRBV7-9	-	once	TRBJ2-2	TGTGCCAGCAGTCCCGGCGGGGCTCGTTTGGAGCTGTTTTTT	CASSPGGARLELFF
TRBV4-3	-	-	TRBJ2-7	TGCGCCAGCAGCCAAAGCGGATGGCAGTACTTC	CASSQSGWQYF
TRBV6-4	TRBD1	-	TRBJ2-1	TGTGCCAGCAGTGATTCGGGACAGAACTCCTACAATGAGCAGTTCTTC	CASSDSGQNSYNEQFF
TRBV2	TRBD1	-	TRBJ2-7	TGTGCCGGCCGGGACAGGAGCTCCTACGAGCAGTACTTC	CAGRDRSSYEQYF
TRBV10-3	TRBD1	once	TRBJ2-7	TGTGCCATCGGAGCCTTCGGGACAGCGTCCTACGAGCAGTACTTC	CAIGAFGTASYEQYF
TRBV4-1	TRBD2	-	TRBJ2-3	TGCGCCAGCAGCCAAGAGGAAGCGGGGGGCACAGATACGCAGTATTTT	CASSQEEAGGTDTQYF
TRBV5-1	-	-	TRBJ1-5	TGCGCCAGCAGCTTGGAAGCGGGTCAGCCCCAGCATTTT	CASSLEAGQPQHF
TRBV10-3	-	few	TRBJ2-5	TGTGCCATCAGTGAGGCCGGGACTGGTAGTGGGGAGCAGTACTTC	CAISEAGTGSGEQYF
TRBV5-4	TRBD2	-	TRBJ2-1	TGTGCCAGCACCGCGACTAGCGGGGCCTACAATGAGCAGTTCTTC	CASTATSGAYNEQFF
TRBV6-1	TRBD1	-	TRBJ2-2	TGTGCCATTACTCGACAGGGTCGAGGGAACGGGGAGCTGTTTTTT	CAITRQGRGNGELFF
TRBV2	-	-	TRBJ2-7	TGTGCCAGCAGTGAATGGTCGGAGGACGAGCAGTACTTC	CASSEWSEDEQYF
TRBV7-3	TRBD1	-	TRBJ1-4	TGTGCCAGCAGCTTAACGAACAGGGGGGAAAAACTGTTTTTT	CASSLTNRGEKLFF
TRBV19	TRBD2	-	TRBJ2-5	TGTGCCAGTAGTATGAGGGCTAGCGGGTTGGAGACCCAGTACTTC	CASSMRASGLETQYF
TRBV7-9	TRBD2	once	TRBJ2-5	TGTGCCAGCAGAAGCGGGGCCTTACAAGAGACCCAGTACTTC	CASRSGALQETQYF
TRBV5-1	TRBD1	few	TRBJ2-7	TGCGCCAGCAGCTCGGTAGTTGGACAGGGCTACGAGCAGTACTTC	CASSSVVGQGYEQYF
TRBV28	TRBD2	-	TRBJ2-1	TGTGCCAGTTCCGGGACTAGCGGGTACAATGAGCAGTTCTTC	CASSGTSGYNEQFF
TRBV4-2	-	-	TRBJ2-2	TGTGCCAGCAGCCAAGAGGGAGTGGCCGGGGAGCTGTTTTTT	CASSQEGVAGELFF
TRBV29-1	TRBD2	-	TRBJ2-5	TGCAGCGTGGGACTAGCGGGGGTAGAGACCCAGTACTTC	CSVGLAGVETQYF
TRBV30	TRBD2	-	TRBJ2-3	TGTGCCTCCCTAGCGGATGACACAGATACGCAGTATTTT	CASLADDTDTQYF
TRBV5-1	TRBD1	-	TRBJ2-1	TGCGCCAGCAGCCCGGGACAGGGGTTGAACAATGAGCAGTTCTTC	CASSPGQGLNNEQFF
TRBV29-1	TRBD1	-	TRBJ1-2	TGCAGCGGGGGACAGGGAAACTATGGCTACACCTTC	CSGGQGNYGYTF